Below are 15 T cell receptor beta chains sequenced from a single sample in a study of T cell repertoires in cytomegalovirus infection (dated by TCRdb to between 2019 and 2020). TCRdb shows the sequencer as Illumina HiSeq 1500. TCRdb redid the processing of the public reads, applying fastp at Q25 and MiXCR, and retained in-frame beta chains. All rows with the same CDR3 protein become a single entry with the most common DNA and genes. A total of roughly 760,000 distinct CDR3 sequences appear in this sample, under 40% of them only once. The top ten constitute 2.8% of the sample. Sequencing was performed on PBMCs. Receptors originate from a human donor in good health (CMV status not recorded). Some clones in this sample may be carry-over from other donors' samples.

In its sample, this clonotype was seen a few times. The chain carries TRBV28 and TRBJ2-3; TRBD1 matches 7 bases. Per germline, CDR1 MDHEN and CDR2 SYDVKM. V was clipped by 5 bases and J by 4 bases; unmatched bases: 9. The CDR3 totals 15 residues. CDR3 nucleotide sequence: TGTGCCAGCAGTGGATTAGGACAGGTCGCAGATACGCAGTATTTT. This gives the protein CASSGLGQVADTQYF.

This clonotype was seen at least ten times. The chain has TRBV12-3 or TRBV12-4 and TRBJ1-1; D is possibly TRBD1 (5 bases). The CDR3 contains 15 residues. Trimming removed 6 bases at V and 1 base at J, with 15 bases between. Here the CDR3 reads CASSPRRGRNTEAFF. The DNA of the CDR3 is TGTGCCAGCAGCCCTAGAAGGGGACGGAACACTGAAGCTTTCTTT.

This clonotype has a handful of counts. The CDR3 sequence is CASSNPGPNEQFF. For the CDR3, the DNA is TGTGCCAGCAGTAACCCGGGCCCCAATGAGCAGTTCTTC. This rearrangement joins TRBV11-3 to TRBJ2-1; unclear D gene. V was cut by 6 bases and J by 6 bases, with 12 bases left in between. CDR1 and CDR2 from the germline V gene are SGHNT and YENEEA. This CDR3 has 13 residues.

The CDR3 DNA reads TGTGCCAGCAGTCTCCCCGACAGGGTCGGAGATACGCAGTATTTT. Translation gives CASSLPDRVGDTQYF. This chain links TRBV6-2 or TRBV6-3 with TRBJ2-3; TRBD1 matches at 7 bases. Germline V gene data show CDR1 as MNHEY and CDR2 as SVGEGT. V lost 5 bases to trimming and J lost 5 bases; unmatched junction nucleotides: 10. The CDR3 is made up of 15 amino acids.

There are a few counts of this clonotype. The rearrangement uses TRBV19 and TRBJ1-5; 8 nucleotides align to TRBD1. The CDR3 sequence is 16 residues long. The V segment lost 3 bases and the J segment 6 bases; nucleotides outside the gene matches: 10. The V gene's germline CDR1 is LNHDA and CDR2 SQIVND (reference sequence). The CDR3 spells CASSIGRQGTGQPQHF. The CDR3 DNA reads as TGTGCCAGTAGTATTGGGCGACAGGGGACGGGTCAGCCCCAGCATTTT.

The chain couples TRBV4-1 to TRBJ2-3, with 10 bases lining up with TRBD2. This CDR3 has 16 residues. V shed 3 bases, J shed 0 bases, and the junction held 3 bases outside the gene matches. Germline V gene data show CDR1 as MGHRA and CDR2 as YSYEKL. CDR3 nucleotides: TGCGCCAGCAGCCAGGTACTAGCGGGGAGCACAGATACGCAGTATTTT. This sequence encodes CASSQVLAGSTDTQYF.

CDR3 sequence: CASSLNRGIYGYTF. CDR3 nucleotides: TGTGCCAGCAGTTTAAACAGGGGGATCTATGGCTACACCTTC. The V call is TRBV12-3 or TRBV12-4, the J call TRBJ1-2, with TRBD1 identical over 8 bases. V gave up 2 bases and J gave up 4 bases; unmatched junction bases: 3. The CDR3 runs 14 residues.

A few counts support this clonotype. The rearrangement joins TRBV28 to TRBJ1-5; D ambiguous. Trimming stripped 7 bases from V and 3 bases from J, with 10 bases between. Germline CDR1 MDHEN, CDR2 SYDVKM. The CDR3 is 13 residues long. The chain's CDR3 is CASIQEINQPQHF. CDR3 in DNA: TGTGCCAGCATTCAGGAGATCAATCAGCCCCAGCATTTT.

This clonotype was found many times. This chain links TRBV7-3 with TRBJ2-6; no definite D call. Trimming left V 7 bases short and J 0 bases short, with 7 bases between. CDR3 length equals 14 residues. Germline CDR1 and CDR2: SGHTA and FQGTGA. CDR3 loop: CASTPSSGANVLTF. The CDR3 DNA sequence: TGTGCCAGCACCCCATCCTCTGGGGCCAACGTCCTGACTTTC.

In the case of this clonotype: A clone one base away is much larger, so this may be a read error. J is TRBJ1-2 and V is TRBV7-8; no reliable D call. Germline CDR1 is SGHVS and CDR2 is FQNEAQ. There are 15 residues in the CDR3. Trimming removed 4 bases from V and 0 bases from J, with 12 bases in between. CDR3 in DNA: TGTGCCAGCAGCTCCCACGACGTGCCTAACTATGGCTACACCTTC. As protein: CASSSHDVPNYGYTF.

This clonotype has only a few counts. The genes are TRBV2 and TRBJ2-1, with 13 bases that match TRBD2. The CDR3 runs 15 residues. The J segment lost 7 bases and the V segment lost 3 bases, leaving 3 bases of the junction unmatched. The germline CDR1 and CDR2 sequences are SNHLY and FYNNEI. CDR3 nucleotides: TGTGCCAGCAGTGATAGACTAGCGGGAGGTAATGAGCAGTTCTTC. It encodes CASSDRLAGGNEQFF.

In its sample, this clonotype was seen a few times. This chain links TRBV12-3 or TRBV12-4 with TRBJ2-2; D is unresolved. Trimming pared 3 bases from V and 10 bases from J, leaving 9 bases between. The CDR3 is made up of 12 amino acids. The CDR3 protein is CASSLASLELFF. The CDR3 coding sequence is TGTGCCAGCAGTTTGGCGTCCCTGGAGCTGTTTTTT.

This rearrangement joins TRBV7-6 to TRBJ2-3, with a tentative D call TRBD2 (6 bases). In germline, CDR1 is SGHVS, CDR2 FNYEAQ. Trimming took 2 bases from V and 5 from J, leaving 14 bases between them. This CDR3 has 15 residues. For the CDR3, the DNA is TGTGCCAGCAGCTTAAGTCCGGGAGTGGGAGATACGCAGTATTTT. It translates to CASSLSPGVGDTQYF.

V usage is TRBV5-4 and J usage is TRBJ2-3; D is undetermined. Germline CDR1 is SGHNT and CDR2 is YYREEE (reference sequence). The CDR3 contains 14 residues. Trimming removed 4 bases from V and 4 bases from J, with 13 bases in between. The CDR3 sequence is CASSDVGPPDTQYF. CDR3 sequence (DNA): TGTGCCAGCAGCGATGTGGGCCCTCCAGATACGCAGTATTTT.

The genes are TRBV3-1 and TRBJ2-7; 7 bases are a match to TRBD1. V trimming: 3 bases; J trimming: 2 bases; junction bases outside the gene matches: 4. The germline V gene has CDR1 LGHDT and CDR2 YNNKEL (reference sequence). The CDR3 length is 14 residues. CDR3 DNA sequence: TGTGCCAGCAGCCAGACCGGGACAGCCTACGAGCAGTACTTC. Its protein product is CASSQTGTAYEQYF.